This passage covers 31 T cell receptor beta chains from one sample sequenced in a study of T-cell memory formation after mild COVID-19. Via MiXCR, TCRdb re-called the 5' RACE reads, giving one row per CDR3 protein. The table includes more than 400,000 distinct CDR3 sequences, over 15% detected once. What was sequenced was PBMCs or a T cell subset sorted from them (not recorded which). The receptors were gathered from an adult woman who had mild COVID-19 (a few samples of this study predate the infection). Cell type and time point are not known.

The V and J genes are TRBV5-6 and TRBJ2-6; 9 positions match TRBD1. The CDR3 consists of 20 residues. With V trimmed by 1 base and J by 1 base, 12 bases remained unmatched. Germline V lookup: CDR1 SGHDT, CDR2 YYEEEE. The DNA of the CDR3 is TGTGCCAGCAGCTTGCGGCTTAACAGGGGGCCTAATTCTGGGGCCAACGTCCTGACTTTC. Protein: CASSLRLNRGPNSGANVLTF.

CDR3 region: CASSPNGQMNTEAFF. The CDR3 coding sequence is TGCGCCAGCAGCCCGAACGGACAGATGAACACTGAAGCTTTCTTT. This chain connects TRBV5-1 to TRBJ1-1; the D gene is possibly TRBD1 (6 bases). The germline CDR1 and CDR2 sequences are SGHRS and YFSETQ. The V gene lost 4 bases and the J gene lost 0 bases, with 13 bases spanning the gap. This CDR3 contains 15 residues.

The chain recombines TRBV30 with TRBJ1-1; 7 nucleotides line up with TRBD1. The germline CDR1 and CDR2 sequences are GTSNPN and SVGIG (reference sequence). V shed 1 base and J 1 base; nucleotides not matched to a gene: 6. This CDR3 comprises 15 residues. Written as DNA, the CDR3 is TGTGCCTGGAGTGCCACAGGGGCGAAGAACACTGAAGCTTTCTTT. It translates to CAWSATGAKNTEAFF. Supplemented by reference TRBV30 and TRBJ1-1, the full variable domain reads SQTIHQWPATLVQPVGSPLSLECTVEGTSNPNLYWYRQAAGRGLQLLFYSVGIGQISSEVPQNLSASRPQDRQFILSSKKLLLSDSGFYLCAWSATGAKNTEAFFGQGTRLTVV.

Only a few counts were recorded for this clonotype. The CDR3 nucleotides are TGTGCCAGCAGCTTAGGGGGTGGGGGACCCTACGAGCAGTACTTC. Translating gives CASSLGGGGPYEQYF. The V call is TRBV7-2, the J call TRBJ2-7, with D perhaps assigned TRBD1 or TRBD2 (5 bases each). The CDR3 totals 15 residues. The V end lost 1 base, the J end lost 2 bases, and 12 bases lay between the germline ends. In germline, CDR1 is SGHTA, CDR2 FQGNSA.

This clonotype has just a few counts. The J gene is TRBJ2-1, the V gene TRBV14, with D maybe TRBD2 (6 bases). The germline CDR1 and CDR2 sequences are SGHDN and FVKESK. The germline V and J ends were trimmed by 4 bases and 5 bases, with 18 bases remaining between them. This CDR3 comprises 16 residues. CDR3 nucleotide sequence: TGTGCCAGCAGCCTACCACTAGCAACAACGCACAATGAGCAGTTCTTC. Protein sequence: CASSLPLATTHNEQFF.

CDR3 region: CATSGRRDTGEDTQYF. In DNA, the CDR3 is TGTGCCACCAGCGGCCGCCGAGATACAGGGGAAGATACGCAGTATTTT. The gene calls are TRBV24-1 and TRBJ2-3; 7 bases align to TRBD1. Germline V gene data show CDR1 as KGHDR and CDR2 as SFDVKD. With 7 bases clipped from V and 5 bases from J, the junction kept 14 bases outside the gene matches. The CDR3 totals 16 residues.

V gene TRBV14 combines with J gene TRBJ2-4, with D perhaps TRBD2 (5 bases). V lost 0 bases, J lost 0 bases, and 12 bases lay in between. The CDR3 runs 17 residues. Germline assignment: CDR1 SGHDN and CDR2 FVKESK. In DNA form, the CDR3 reads TGTGCCAGCAGCCAAGAACGAGGCGGACTAGCCAAAAACATTCAGTACTTC. It is translated as CASSQERGGLAKNIQYF.

This clonotype was observed a handful of times. The rearrangement links TRBV10-3 to TRBJ2-1, with 7 nucleotides matching TRBD2. The V gene's germline CDR1 is ENHRY and CDR2 SYGVKD. CDR3 length: 13 amino acids. Trimming cost V 5 bases and J 7 bases; bases outside gene matches: 5. CDR3 nucleotide sequence: TGTGCCATCAGTCTAGCGGACGGGAATGAGCAGTTCTTC. Its translation is CAISLADGNEQFF.

This rearrangement joins TRBV4-1 to TRBJ2-7; possibly TRBD1 or TRBD2 for D (6 bases each). The CDR3 runs to 17 residues. With 0 bases removed from V and 6 bases from J, the gap between germline ends came to 21 bases. CDR1 is MGHRA, CDR2 YSYEKL, per germline. The CDR3 loop is CASSQDQGTGVAVEQYF. CDR3 nucleotides: TGCGCCAGCAGCCAAGATCAGGGGACGGGGGTGGCAGTCGAGCAGTACTTC.

This clonotype was observed a few times. This rearrangement joins TRBV7-3 to TRBJ2-3; TRBD1 matches 9 bases. V shed 5 bases, J shed 0 bases, and the junction held 6 bases outside the gene matches. Germline V gene sequence: CDR1 SGHTA, CDR2 FQGTGA. The CDR3 has 16 amino acids. The CDR3 protein is CASSAGTGSSTDTQYF. CDR3 nucleotide sequence: TGTGCCAGCAGCGCCGGGACAGGGTCTAGCACAGATACGCAGTATTTT.

The J gene is TRBJ1-1, the V gene TRBV5-1; D gene uncertain. The germline gives CDR1 SGHRS, CDR2 YFSETQ. The CDR3 loop spans 14 amino acids. Trimming shortened V by 4 bases and J by 1 base, and 11 bases separated the two germline ends. The CDR3 region has the DNA TGCGCCAGCAGCCCCTTTGGGGAGAACACTGAAGCTTTCTTT. It yields the protein CASSPFGENTEAFF.

This clonotype was seen a few times. V usage is TRBV12-3 or TRBV12-4 and J usage is TRBJ2-7, with D perhaps matching TRBD1 (5 bases). Trimming removed 6 bases from V and 3 bases from J, with 18 bases in between. CDR3 size: 15 residues. DNA of the CDR3: TGTGCCAGCAGCGCCTCAATGGACAATCTCTACGAGCAGTACTTC. This translates into CASSASMDNLYEQYF.

The rearrangement links TRBV2 to TRBJ2-6, with D possibly being TRBD2 (5 bases). V gave up 6 bases and J gave up 4 bases, with 16 bases separating them. Looked up from germline, CDR1 is SNHLY and CDR2 is FYNNEI. This CDR3 is 16 amino acids long. The CDR3 here is CASSRLVRGGANVLTF. CDR3 in DNA: TGTGCCAGCAGCCGACTGGTCCGGGGAGGGGCCAACGTCCTGACTTTC.

The gene calls are TRBV5-1 and TRBJ2-3; TRBD2 matches at 8 bases. The CDR3 has 16 residues. The germline V gene has CDR1 SGHRS and CDR2 YFSETQ. The J segment lost 4 bases and the V segment lost 4 bases, leaving 11 bases of the junction unmatched. The CDR3 DNA sequence: TGCGCCAGCAGCCAGCTGCGGGCGGGGGGTTCAGATACGCAGTATTTT. It encodes CASSQLRAGGSDTQYF.

The rearrangement uses TRBV6-2 or TRBV6-3 and TRBJ1-3; D possibly corresponds to TRBD1 (6 bases). Looked up from germline, CDR1 is MNHEY and CDR2 is SVGEGT. V was clipped by 5 bases and J by 1 base, with 12 bases between them. The CDR3 length is 15 residues. The CDR3 DNA reads as TGTGCCAGCAGTCCAGGGGAGTCTTCTGGAAACACCATATATTTT. Protein: CASSPGESSGNTIYF.

The chain links TRBV6-5 to TRBJ1-1, with a possible D match to TRBD1 (5 bases). V lost 2 bases and J lost 6, with 13 bases in between. The CDR3 contains 14 residues. Germline assignment: CDR1 MNHEY and CDR2 SVGAGI. CDR3 DNA: TGTGCCAGCAGTTACGACGGGGCGCGGGCTGAAGCTTTCTTT. It codes for CASSYDGARAEAFF.

V usage is TRBV14 and J usage is TRBJ2-7, with 8 bases identical to TRBD1. The CDR3 contains 15 residues. Germline CDR1 SGHDN, CDR2 FVKESK. Unmatched junction bases numbered 9, after V lost 0 bases and J lost 8 bases. The CDR3 DNA sequence: TGTGCCAGCAGCCAAGATGTCAGGGGGCATAGCAAGCAGTACTTC. Translating it yields CASSQDVRGHSKQYF.

The gene calls are TRBV29-1 and TRBJ2-1; 8 positions match TRBD2. The CDR3 covers 13 residues. Germline values: CDR1 SQVTM, CDR2 ANQGSEA. The trim removed 7 bases at V and 3 bases at J, leaving 5 bases unmatched. In DNA form, the CDR3 reads TGCAGCGCCCCGGGACTAGTCTACAATGAGCAGTTCTTC. Translation: CSAPGLVYNEQFF.

The chain couples TRBV4-3 to TRBJ2-5; D not resolved. Trimming stripped 2 bases from V and 1 base from J, with 5 bases between. Germline CDR1 reads LGHNA; CDR2 reads YSLEER. The CDR3 is 13 amino acids. The CDR3 loop reads CASSQSIQETQYF. The DNA of the CDR3 is TGCGCCAGCAGCCAAAGCATCCAAGAGACCCAGTACTTC.

The chain uses TRBV5-1 and TRBJ2-7, with TRBD1 matching 7 bases. This CDR3 comprises 14 residues. Germline loops: CDR1 SGHRS, CDR2 YFSETQ. V shed 0 bases, J shed 7 bases, and the junction held 7 bases outside the gene matches. The CDR3 region has the DNA TGCGCCAGCAGCTTGGAGGGACAGATTTGGGAGCAGTACTTC. This gives the protein CASSLEGQIWEQYF.

This clonotype is deemed medium-sized. The V call is TRBV6-2 or TRBV6-3, the J call TRBJ2-2, with TRBD1 identical over 9 bases. V shed 2 bases, J shed 5 bases, and the junction held 6 bases outside the gene matches. CDR1 and CDR2 from the germline V gene are MNHEY and SVGEGT. This CDR3 comprises 16 residues. CDR3 nucleotides: TGTGCCAGCAGTTACCCGACAGGGGGATCGACCGGGGAGCTGTTTTTT. It yields the protein CASSYPTGGSTGELFF.

The CDR3 is CASSLALARRSDNYGYTF. The CDR3 DNA follows: TGTGCCAGCAGCTTAGCCCTGGCGCGACGGTCGGATAACTATGGCTACACCTTC. J is TRBJ1-2 and V is TRBV7-2; D is uncertain. The germline gives CDR1 SGHTA, CDR2 FQGNSA. V was shortened by 0 bases and J by 1 base, with 18 bases between the two germline ends. The CDR3 totals 18 residues.

The chain recombines TRBV7-8 with TRBJ2-3, with 8 bases lining up with TRBD2. This CDR3 is built from 14 residues. Germline V gene sequence: CDR1 SGHVS, CDR2 FQNEAQ. The trim removed 4 bases at V and 4 bases at J, leaving 4 bases unmatched. CDR3 protein: CASSSQRESDTQYF. The CDR3 nucleotides read TGTGCCAGCAGCTCGCAGCGGGAGTCAGATACGCAGTATTTT.

This clonotype turned up a few times. The chain carries TRBV15 and TRBJ2-1; D not certain. Per germline, CDR1 LNHNV and CDR2 YYDKDF (reference sequence). The CDR3 totals 12 residues. V lost 5 bases and J 4 bases, leaving 6 bases between the germline ends. The chain's CDR3 is CATSSVYNEQFF. The CDR3, as DNA: TGTGCCACCAGCTCCGTATACAATGAGCAGTTCTTC.

Worth noting for this clonotype: Its ends do not fully match the called genes, so a read error is possible. This sequence joins TRBV9 and TRBJ1-1; D remains unclear. Germline lookup yields CDR1 SGDLS and CDR2 YYNGEE. The CDR3 has 13 amino acids. In DNA form, the CDR3 reads TGTGCCAGCAGCGTAGACTCGTACACTGAATCTTTCTTT. Encoded protein: CASSVDSYTESFF.

J is TRBJ1-1 and V is TRBV18; D unclear. V lost 3 bases, J lost 1 base, and 9 bases lay in between. The CDR3 runs 14 residues. Germline loops: CDR1 KGHSH, CDR2 LQKENI. CDR3 coding DNA: TGTGCCAGCTCACCCTCATTAGGGAACACTGAAGCTTTCTTT. It yields the protein CASSPSLGNTEAFF.

This clonotype was detected many times. The rearrangement uses TRBV12-3 or TRBV12-4 and TRBJ2-2; D is ambiguous. The CDR3 contains 14 residues. The V and J ends lost 3 bases and 3 bases respectively, with 8 bases between them. The DNA for the CDR3 is TGTGCCAGCAGTTTGAACAGAGACACCGGGGAGCTGTTTTTT. Translation: CASSLNRDTGELFF.

This clonotype was detected many times. The V and J genes are TRBV6-5 and TRBJ2-7; 9 nucleotides align to TRBD1. This CDR3 has 14 residues. CDR1 and CDR2 (germline): MNHEY, SVGAGI. V dropped 6 bases and J dropped 2; count of bases not matched to a gene: 5. The CDR3 nucleotides are TGTGCCAGCAGCGGGTGGGACAGGGCCTACGAGCAGTACTTC. It encodes CASSGWDRAYEQYF.

The chain links TRBV2 to TRBJ2-7; 9 bases are a match to TRBD1. This CDR3 is 17 amino acids long. Germline V gene data show CDR1 as SNHLY and CDR2 as FYNNEI. The V segment lost 1 base and the J segment 5 bases; nucleotides outside the gene matches: 12. In nucleotides, the CDR3 is TGTGCCAGCAGTGAAGGAGTGGGGACAGGGACGTTCAACGAGCAGTACTTC. This encodes CASSEGVGTGTFNEQYF.

In its sample, this clonotype was seen a few times. The rearrangement links TRBV10-2 to TRBJ2-7; 7 positions match TRBD2. With 2 bases clipped from V and 3 bases from J, the junction kept 7 bases outside the gene matches. The CDR3 has 15 residues. The germline V gene encodes CDR1 WSHSY and CDR2 SAAADI. The DNA for the CDR3 is TGCGCCAGCAGTGAGGGGACGGGAGGCTACTACGAGCAGTACTTC. The encoded protein is CASSEGTGGYYEQYF.

As for this clonotype: At one end the junction does not follow the germline gene, possibly because of a read error. J is TRBJ2-4 and V is TRBV29-1; 8 positions agree with TRBD1. Germline-derived CDR1 and CDR2 are SQVTM and ANQGSEA. The CDR3 is 13 residues long. CDR3 residues: CSAMTGDKNIKYF. Here the CDR3 DNA reads TGCAGCGCTATGACAGGGGACAAAAACATTAAGTACTTC.